This entry lists 8 T cell receptor beta chains sequenced from one sample in a study of T-cell memory formation after mild COVID-19. TCRdb independently ran MiXCR on the 5' RACE reads; one entry per CDR3 protein. The sample lists about 400,000 distinct CDR3 sequences; around a quarter were seen once. Sequencing was performed on PBMCs or a T cell subset sorted from them (not recorded which). These receptors came from an adult woman who had mild COVID-19 (a few samples of this study predate the infection). Cell type and time point are not known.

The V and J genes are TRBV24-1 and TRBJ2-7; TRBD1 matches 8 bases. This CDR3 comprises 11 residues. Germline CDR1 KGHDR, CDR2 SFDVKD. V trimming: 6 bases; J trimming: 6 bases; junction bases outside the gene matches: 0. The DNA of the CDR3 is TGTGCCACCAGTACAGGGGGCGAGCAGTACTTC. Translated: CATSTGGEQYF.

The chain joins TRBV5-1 to TRBJ2-7, with a weak D call TRBD1 (6 bases). The CDR3 has 14 amino acids. The V gene lost 0 bases and the J gene lost 7 bases, with 14 bases spanning the gap. Germline V gene lookup returns CDR1 SGHRS and CDR2 YFSETQ. CDR3 sequence reads: CASSLVGGTGEQYF. The CDR3 region has the DNA TGCGCCAGCAGCTTGGTAGGGGGAACAGGAGAGCAGTACTTC.

This rearrangement joins TRBV12-3 or TRBV12-4 to TRBJ2-7; a weak D match, TRBD2 (6 bases). The CDR3 spans 13 residues. Trimming pared 0 bases from V and 5 bases from J, leaving 8 bases between. The CDR3 nucleotides read TGTGCCAGCAGTTTAGCGCGGGGTCACGAGCAGTACTTC. Its protein is CASSLARGHEQYF.

The chain has TRBV13 and TRBJ1-2; D is undetermined. Trimming took off 0 bases at V and 1 base at J, with 15 bases between the two ends. The CDR3 contains 17 residues. Looked up from germline, CDR1 is PRHDT and CDR2 is FYEKMQ (reference sequence). The CDR3 DNA reads TGTGCCAGCAGCTTAGGCCGAGTGGGCAGCTATAACTATGGCTACACCTTC. Its protein product is CASSLGRVGSYNYGYTF.

The sample holds a few counts of this clonotype. The CDR3 DNA is TGCGCCAGCAGCTTGGAGGACCAAACCTACGAGCAGTACTTC. Protein sequence: CASSLEDQTYEQYF. The chain couples TRBV5-1 to TRBJ2-7, with D unclear. CDR3 length: 14 residues. Germline CDR1 is SGHRS and CDR2 is YFSETQ. Trimming removed 0 bases from V and 2 bases from J, with 9 bases in between.

This clonotype has more than one count but fewer than ten. V usage is TRBV7-2 and J usage is TRBJ2-7; 7 positions agree with TRBD2. Per germline, CDR1 SGHTA and CDR2 FQGNSA. The CDR3 contains 14 residues. The V and J ends lost 5 bases and 2 bases, in that order; junction bases with no gene match: 6. The CDR3 region is CASSPASGAYEQYF. The CDR3 region has the DNA TGTGCCAGCAGCCCCGCTAGCGGCGCCTACGAGCAGTACTTC.

The V gene is TRBV10-3, the J gene TRBJ2-4; 8 nucleotides line up with TRBD1. Germline V CDR1 and CDR2: ENHRY, SYGVKD. The CDR3 has 16 amino acids. With 5 bases clipped from V and 5 bases from J, the junction kept 11 bases outside the gene matches. In DNA form, the CDR3 reads TGTGCCATCAGTCCTCGACAGGGGCGATATCAAAACATTCAGTACTTC. It translates to CAISPRQGRYQNIQYF.

This clonotype was counted a few times. The rearrangement uses TRBV5-1 and TRBJ1-1; no firm D call. Trimming removed 0 bases from V and 4 bases from J, with 10 bases in between. Looked up from germline, CDR1 is SGHRS and CDR2 is YFSETQ. CDR3 size: 14 residues. The CDR3: CASSLVEVGTEAFF. The CDR3 DNA follows: TGCGCCAGCAGCTTGGTCGAGGTAGGCACTGAAGCTTTCTTT.